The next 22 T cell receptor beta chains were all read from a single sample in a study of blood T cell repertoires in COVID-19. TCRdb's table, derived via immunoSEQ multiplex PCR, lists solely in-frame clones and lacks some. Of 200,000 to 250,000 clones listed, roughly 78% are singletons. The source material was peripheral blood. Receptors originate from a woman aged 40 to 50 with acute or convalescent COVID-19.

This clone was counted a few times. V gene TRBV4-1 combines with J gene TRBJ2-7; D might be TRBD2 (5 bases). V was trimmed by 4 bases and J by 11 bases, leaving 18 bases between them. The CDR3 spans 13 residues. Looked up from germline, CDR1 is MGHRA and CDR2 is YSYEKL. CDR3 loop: CASSPLMDSKKYF. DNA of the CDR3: TGCGCCAGCAGCCCCCTAATGGACTCAAAAAAGTACTTC.

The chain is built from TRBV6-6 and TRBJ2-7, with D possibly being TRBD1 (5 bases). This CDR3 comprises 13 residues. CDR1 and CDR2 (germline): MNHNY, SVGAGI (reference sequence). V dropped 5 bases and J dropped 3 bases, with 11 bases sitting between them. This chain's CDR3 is CASSDRHYYEQYF. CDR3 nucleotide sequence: TGTGCCAGCAGTGACAGACATTACTACGAGCAGTACTTC.

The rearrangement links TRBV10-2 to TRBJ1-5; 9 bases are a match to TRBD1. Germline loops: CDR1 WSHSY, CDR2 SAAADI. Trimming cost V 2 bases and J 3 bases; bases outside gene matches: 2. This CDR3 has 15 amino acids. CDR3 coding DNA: TGCGCCAGCAGTGAGGGGACAGGGATCAATCAGCCCCAGCATTTT. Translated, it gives CASSEGTGINQPQHF.

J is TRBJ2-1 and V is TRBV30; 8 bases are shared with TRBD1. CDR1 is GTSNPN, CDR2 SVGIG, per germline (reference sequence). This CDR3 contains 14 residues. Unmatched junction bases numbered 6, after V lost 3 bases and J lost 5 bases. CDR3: CAWSTGGLNNEQFF. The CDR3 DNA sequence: TGTGCCTGGAGCACAGGGGGACTCAACAATGAGCAGTTCTTC.

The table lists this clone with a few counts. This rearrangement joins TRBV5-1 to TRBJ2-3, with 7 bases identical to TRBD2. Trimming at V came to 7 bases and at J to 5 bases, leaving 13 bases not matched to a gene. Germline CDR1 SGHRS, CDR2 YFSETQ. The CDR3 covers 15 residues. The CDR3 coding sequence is TGCGCCAGCGCCCACGGAGGGGTAGCGGGAGATACGCAGTATTTT. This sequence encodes CASAHGGVAGDTQYF.

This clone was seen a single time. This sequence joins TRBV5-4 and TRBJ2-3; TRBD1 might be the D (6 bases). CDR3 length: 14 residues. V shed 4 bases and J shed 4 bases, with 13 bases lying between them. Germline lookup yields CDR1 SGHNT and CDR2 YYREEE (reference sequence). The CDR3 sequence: CASSQQGIPDTQYF. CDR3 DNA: TGTGCCAGCAGCCAACAGGGAATCCCAGATACGCAGTATTTT.

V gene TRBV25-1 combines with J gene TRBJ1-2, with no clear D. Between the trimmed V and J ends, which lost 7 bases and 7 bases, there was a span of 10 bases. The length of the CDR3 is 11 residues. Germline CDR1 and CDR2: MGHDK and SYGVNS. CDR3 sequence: CASNDVLGYTF. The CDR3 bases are TGTGCCAGCAATGATGTTCTTGGCTACACCTTC.

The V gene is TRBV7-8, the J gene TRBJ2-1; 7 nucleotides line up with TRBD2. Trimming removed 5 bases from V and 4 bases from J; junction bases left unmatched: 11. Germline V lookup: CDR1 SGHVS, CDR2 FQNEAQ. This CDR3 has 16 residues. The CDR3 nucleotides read TGTGCCAGCAGCCTGAGAGATGGCGGGAGATACAATGAGCAGTTCTTC. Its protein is CASSLRDGGRYNEQFF.

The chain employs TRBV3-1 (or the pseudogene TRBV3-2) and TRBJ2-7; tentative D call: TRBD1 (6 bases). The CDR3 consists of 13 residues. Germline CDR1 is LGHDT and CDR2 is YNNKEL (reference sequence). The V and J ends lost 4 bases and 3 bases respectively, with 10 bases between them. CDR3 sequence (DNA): TGTGCCAGCAGCCGGGGGACAAACTACGAGCAGTACTTC. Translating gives CASSRGTNYEQYF.

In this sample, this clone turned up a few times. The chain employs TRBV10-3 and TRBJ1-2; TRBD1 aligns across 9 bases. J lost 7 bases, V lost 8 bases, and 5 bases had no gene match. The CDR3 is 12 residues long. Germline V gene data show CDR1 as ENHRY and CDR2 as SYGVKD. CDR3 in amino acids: CAIGTGSAGYTF. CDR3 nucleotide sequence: TGTGCCATCGGGACAGGGTCGGCTGGCTACACCTTC.

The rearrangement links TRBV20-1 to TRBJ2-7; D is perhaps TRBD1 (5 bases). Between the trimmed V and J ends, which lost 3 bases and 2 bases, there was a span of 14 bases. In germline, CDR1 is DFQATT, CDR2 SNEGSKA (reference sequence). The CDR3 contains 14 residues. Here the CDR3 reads CSASGAGNTYEQYF. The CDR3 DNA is TGCAGTGCTAGTGGCGCAGGGAATACCTACGAGCAGTACTTC.

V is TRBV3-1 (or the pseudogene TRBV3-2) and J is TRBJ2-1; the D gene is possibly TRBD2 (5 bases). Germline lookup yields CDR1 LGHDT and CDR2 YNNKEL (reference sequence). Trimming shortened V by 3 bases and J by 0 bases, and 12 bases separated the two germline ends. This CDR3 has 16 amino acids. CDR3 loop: CASSHLRRSSYNEQFF. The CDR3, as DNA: TGTGCCAGCAGCCATTTGAGGAGGAGCTCCTACAATGAGCAGTTCTTC.

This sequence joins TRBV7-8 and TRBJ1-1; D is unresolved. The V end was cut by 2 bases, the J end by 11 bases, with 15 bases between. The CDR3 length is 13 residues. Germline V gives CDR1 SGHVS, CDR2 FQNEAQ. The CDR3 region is CASSLYSSVEAFF. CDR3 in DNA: TGTGCCAGCAGCTTATATTCCTCGGTAGAGGCTTTCTTT.

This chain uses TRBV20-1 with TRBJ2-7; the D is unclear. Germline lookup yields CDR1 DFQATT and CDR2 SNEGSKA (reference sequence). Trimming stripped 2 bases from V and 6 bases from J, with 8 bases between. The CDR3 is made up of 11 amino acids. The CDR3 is CSARIGSEQYF. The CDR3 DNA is TGCAGTGCTAGAATCGGTAGCGAGCAGTACTTC.

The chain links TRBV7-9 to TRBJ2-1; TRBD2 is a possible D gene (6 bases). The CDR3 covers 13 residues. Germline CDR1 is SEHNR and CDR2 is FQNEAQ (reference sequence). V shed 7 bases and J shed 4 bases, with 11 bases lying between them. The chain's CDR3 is CASTLGGYNEQFF. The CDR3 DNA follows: TGTGCCAGCACCCTCGGGGGATACAATGAGCAGTTCTTC.

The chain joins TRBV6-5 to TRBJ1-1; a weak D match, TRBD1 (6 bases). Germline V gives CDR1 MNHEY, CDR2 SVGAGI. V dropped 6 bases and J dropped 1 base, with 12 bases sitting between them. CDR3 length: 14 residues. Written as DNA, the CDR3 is TGTGCCAGCAGCCTAGGACAGAGGAACACTGAAGCTTTCTTT. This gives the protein CASSLGQRNTEAFF.

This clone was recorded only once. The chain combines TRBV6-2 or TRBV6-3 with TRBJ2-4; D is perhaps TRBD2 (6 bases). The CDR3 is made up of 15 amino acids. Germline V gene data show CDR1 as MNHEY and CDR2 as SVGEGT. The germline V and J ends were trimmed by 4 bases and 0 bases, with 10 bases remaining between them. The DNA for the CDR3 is TGTGCCAGCAGTTTCGGGACTGTAGCCAAAAACATTCAGTACTTC. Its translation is CASSFGTVAKNIQYF.

The CDR3 loop is CASSPGPLRGTQYF. The CDR3, as DNA: TGTGCCAGCAGCCCGGGACCCCTCAGGGGGACCCAGTACTTC. V and J are TRBV6-2 or TRBV6-3 and TRBJ2-5, with a weak D call TRBD1 (6 bases). This CDR3 contains 14 residues. V shed 6 bases and J shed 7 bases, with 18 bases lying between them. Germline CDR1 and CDR2: MNHEY and SVGEGT.

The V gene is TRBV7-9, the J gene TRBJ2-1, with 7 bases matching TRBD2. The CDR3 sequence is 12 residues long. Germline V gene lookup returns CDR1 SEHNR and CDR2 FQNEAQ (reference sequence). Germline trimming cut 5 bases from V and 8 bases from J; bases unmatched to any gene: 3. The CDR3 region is CASSQAGYEQFF. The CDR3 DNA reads TGTGCCAGCAGCCAAGCGGGATATGAGCAGTTCTTC.

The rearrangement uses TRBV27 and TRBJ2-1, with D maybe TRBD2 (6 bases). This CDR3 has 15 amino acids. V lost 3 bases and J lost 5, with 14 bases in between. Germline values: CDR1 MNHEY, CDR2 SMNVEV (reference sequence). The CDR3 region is CASSFLASNHNEQFF. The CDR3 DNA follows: TGTGCCAGCAGTTTTCTAGCGAGTAACCACAATGAGCAGTTCTTC.

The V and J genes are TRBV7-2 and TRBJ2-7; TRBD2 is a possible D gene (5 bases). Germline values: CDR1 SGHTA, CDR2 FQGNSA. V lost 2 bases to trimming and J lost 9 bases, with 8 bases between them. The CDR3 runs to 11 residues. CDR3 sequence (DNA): TGTGCCAGCAGCTTACTCGCGGGGCAGTACTTC. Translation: CASSLLAGQYF.

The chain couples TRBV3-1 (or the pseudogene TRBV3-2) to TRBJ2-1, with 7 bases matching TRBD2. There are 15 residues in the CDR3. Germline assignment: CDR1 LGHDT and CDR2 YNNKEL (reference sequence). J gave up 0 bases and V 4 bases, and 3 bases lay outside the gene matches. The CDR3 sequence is CASSRGGSSYNEQFF. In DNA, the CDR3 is TGTGCCAGCAGCCGGGGGGGGAGCTCCTACAATGAGCAGTTCTTC.